Below, one T cell receptor beta chain is given with its context. Its antigen is not identified. This sample was taken from a study of T cell responses to AZD1222 COVID-19 vaccine. Study context: Some second doses came at about 4 weeks and others at about 12 weeks; these were pooled.

The CDR3 totals 14 residues. Germline assignment: CDR1 SGHTA and CDR2 FQGNSA. V was shortened by 8 bases and J by 0 bases, with 11 bases between the two germline ends. Study results and caveats: Only a handful of AZD1222 recipients, about six in all, had baseline seropositivity. Among the donors, most were white British and more were female, and clonal diversity was possibly underestimated.

Profiled with immunoSEQ multiplex PCR; TCRdb holds only in-frame clones, not every one. The table includes approximately 60,000 clones, approximately 86% detected once. This clonotype was sampled from an adult in good health. Sequences were derived from peripheral blood, sampled on day 0 of AZD1222 vaccination. This chain connects TRBV7-2 to TRBJ1-3; D uncertain. The CDR3 reads CASAGRFSGNTIYF. DNA of the CDR3: TGTGCCAGCGCAGGACGGTTCTCTGGAAACACCATATATTTT.